The 13 T cell receptor beta chains below were found in one sample sequenced in a study of blood T cell repertoires in COVID-19. Sequencing used immunoSEQ multiplex PCR; TCRdb keeps in-frame clones, though not all of them. This repertoire shows about 160,000 clones, 82% found once; its top ten account for less than 20%. Sequencing was performed on PBMCs or T cells enriched from blood (not recorded which). Source of these receptors: a man aged 55 to 70 who had recovered from COVID-19.

J is TRBJ1-4 and V is TRBV19, with D maybe TRBD1 (6 bases). Germline assignment: CDR1 LNHDA and CDR2 SQIVND (reference sequence). V was shortened by 6 bases and J by 7 bases, with 21 bases between the two germline ends. The CDR3 has 16 residues. The DNA for the CDR3 is TGTGCCAGTAGAAGGACAGATCTAGAGGGAATTGAAAAACTGTTTTTT. It translates to CASRRTDLEGIEKLFF.

The V call is TRBV9, the J call TRBJ2-3, with 8 bases identical to TRBD1. V trimming: 3 bases; J trimming: 3 bases; junction bases outside the gene matches: 9. The CDR3 totals 16 residues. Per germline, CDR1 SGDLS and CDR2 YYNGEE. This CDR3 reads CASSGLTGVGTDTQYF. Written as DNA, the CDR3 is TGTGCCAGCAGCGGACTGACAGGGGTTGGAACAGATACGCAGTATTTT.

This chain uses TRBV27 with TRBJ2-2; 16 positions agree with TRBD2. CDR1 MNHEY and CDR2 SMNVEV come from the germline V gene (reference sequence). The ends lost 6 bases at V and 7 bases at J; junction bases unmatched: 5. The CDR3 runs to 16 residues. Written as DNA, the CDR3 is TGTGCCAGCAGGGGGACTAGCGGGAGGGCTTTCGGGGAGCTGTTTTTT. It is translated as CASRGTSGRAFGELFF.

The chain joins TRBV24-1 to TRBJ2-1; a weak D match, TRBD1 (5 bases). CDR3 length: 13 residues. Germline values: CDR1 KGHDR, CDR2 SFDVKD. V was trimmed by 5 bases and J by 4 bases, leaving 8 bases between them. CDR3 coding DNA: TGTGCCACCAGTGGCGACAGTTACAATGAGCAGTTCTTC. It is translated as CATSGDSYNEQFF.

This chain uses TRBV6-5 with TRBJ1-3; no definite D call. Germline values: CDR1 MNHEY, CDR2 SVGAGI. The CDR3 length is 14 residues. The V end was cut by 7 bases, the J end by 0 bases, with 10 bases between. The CDR3 region is CASMIQFSGNTIYF. The CDR3 region has the DNA TGTGCCAGCATGATACAGTTCTCTGGAAACACCATATATTTT.

This chain links TRBV9 with TRBJ2-1; 10 bases are a match to TRBD2. The CDR3 contains 16 residues. V was clipped by 0 bases and J by 7 bases; unmatched bases: 7. Germline V gene sequence: CDR1 SGDLS, CDR2 YYNGEE. The CDR3 DNA reads as TGTGCCAGCAGCGTAGGACCTAGCGGGAGTCAGAATGAGCAGTTCTTC. Translating it yields CASSVGPSGSQNEQFF.

The chain has TRBV7-8 and TRBJ2-7; 7 bases are shared with TRBD1. The CDR3 has 15 residues. Per the germline V gene, CDR1 is SGHVS and CDR2 is FQNEAQ. V gave up 5 bases and J gave up 1 base; unmatched junction bases: 8. The CDR3 bases are TGTGCCAGCAGCCACCTGGGACAGAATTCCTACGAGCAGTACTTC. Protein sequence: CASSHLGQNSYEQYF.

This clone was recorded once. V usage is TRBV12-3 or TRBV12-4 and J usage is TRBJ1-5, with D possibly TRBD1 on 5 matching bases. This CDR3 is 13 amino acids long. With 6 bases removed from V and 6 bases from J, the gap between germline ends came to 12 bases. CDR3 region: CASSLGGFQPQHF. The CDR3 nucleotides are TGTGCCAGCAGCCTGGGGGGGTTTCAGCCCCAGCATTTT.

The V gene is TRBV4-1, the J gene TRBJ1-2; 10 bases agree with TRBD1. The CDR3 runs 15 residues. The ends lost 1 base at V and 4 bases at J; junction bases unmatched: 3. Germline lookup yields CDR1 MGHRA and CDR2 YSYEKL. CDR3 in amino acids: CASSQGQGAFYGYTF. DNA for the CDR3: TGCGCCAGCAGCCAAGGACAGGGGGCGTTCTATGGCTACACCTTC.

The chain has TRBV5-1 and TRBJ2-3, with 8 bases fitting TRBD2. The CDR3 length is 12 residues. V trimming: 10 bases; J trimming: 10 bases; junction bases outside the gene matches: 11. In germline, CDR1 is SGHRS, CDR2 YFSETQ. CDR3 sequence (DNA): TGCGCCTGCCGAATTGAGCGGGGGTCGCAGTATTTT. As protein: CACRIERGSQYF.

Note on this clone: Sequence at one end of the junction differs from germline and may be a read error. The rearrangement joins TRBV19 to TRBJ2-7, with 8 nucleotides matching TRBD2. The CDR3 runs 14 residues. Germline loops: CDR1 LNHDA, CDR2 SQIVND (reference sequence). The CDR3: CASSTPGLEYERYF. As DNA, the CDR3 is TGTGCCAGTAGTACTCCGGGACTAGAATACGAGCGGTACTTC.

A word on this clone: The same CDR3 can be traced to other DNA sequences in this sample. V usage is TRBV7-2 and J usage is TRBJ1-4, with D possibly matching TRBD1 (5 bases). V lost 4 bases, J lost 7 bases, and 13 bases lay in between. The CDR3 length is 14 residues. Germline V CDR1 and CDR2: SGHTA, FQGNSA. CDR3 DNA sequence: TGTGCCAGCAGCTCTCCAACCGGGGGTGAAAAACTGTTTTTT. As protein: CASSSPTGGEKLFF.

This chain joins TRBV12-3 or TRBV12-4 and TRBJ1-5, with D tentatively TRBD1 (5 bases). V lost 4 bases, J lost 7 bases, and 5 bases lay in between. The CDR3 is 11 residues long. The CDR3 nucleotides read TGTGCCAGCAGTTCAGGGCAGCCCCAGCATTTT. Translation: CASSSGQPQHF.